The clone carrying this T cell receptor (beta chain) was found many times. The CDR3 is 11 residues long. V lost 6 bases, J lost 3 bases, and 6 bases lay in between. CDR1 and CDR2 (germline): MNHEY, SMNVEV (reference sequence). The data were taken from a study of T-cell reconstitution after alpha-beta-depleted transplantation in children. Unique molecular identifiers featured in how the TCRbeta library was prepared. TCRdb re-called the PCR reads with MiXCR, one entry per CDR3 protein. The sample lists 100,000 to 120,000 distinct CDR3 sequences, about 9.3% occurring once. The V call is TRBV27, the J call TRBJ2-7; a weak D match, TRBD2 (6 bases). The origin of this receptor is a human donor who donated a stem cell graft to a child with acute lymphoblastic leukemia. The material sequenced was PBMCs from the stem cell graft donor, taken from the stem cell graft. CDR3 nucleotide sequence: TGTGCCAGCAGGGACTACTACGAGCAGTACTTC. It encodes CASRDYYEQYF.